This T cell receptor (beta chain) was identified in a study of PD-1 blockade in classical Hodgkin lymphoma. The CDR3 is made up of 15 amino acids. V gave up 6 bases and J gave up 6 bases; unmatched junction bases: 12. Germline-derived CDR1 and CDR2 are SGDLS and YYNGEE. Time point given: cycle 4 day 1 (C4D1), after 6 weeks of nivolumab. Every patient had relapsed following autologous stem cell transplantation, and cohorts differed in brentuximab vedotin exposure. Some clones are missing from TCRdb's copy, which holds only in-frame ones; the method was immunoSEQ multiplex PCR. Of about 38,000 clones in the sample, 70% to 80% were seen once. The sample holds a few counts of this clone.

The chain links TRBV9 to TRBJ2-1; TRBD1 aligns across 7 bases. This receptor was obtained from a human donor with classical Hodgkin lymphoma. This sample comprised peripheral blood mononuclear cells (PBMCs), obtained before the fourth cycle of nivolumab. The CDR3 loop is CASTPGTAVGNEQFF. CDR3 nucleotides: TGTGCCAGCACACCAGGGACAGCAGTAGGCAATGAGCAGTTCTTC.